Included here is one T cell receptor beta chain sequence, with context. The antigen this receptor binds is unknown. Per-base qualities were not stored, and no clone one base away is much larger. V loses 2 bases of germline sequence and J loses 5 bases, and the interval between the two ends is 15 bases. Spanning cysteine to phenylalanine, the CDR3 consists of 15 amino acids. CDR3 DNA only is kept here, 45 bases in frame from base 1. This sample is part of a study of T cell repertoires in cytomegalovirus infection (dated by TCRdb to the late 2010s). Notes on the research overall: The peptide stimulations were aimed at well-studied HLA-B-restricted epitopes as well as recently identified HLA-C-restricted CMV epitopes, whose presentation resists viral immunomodulation. Donor HLA type was relevant to the analysis, as public TCR beta signatures indicated carriage of CMV infection together with the matching HLA type.

Study-level results and caveats: In both this cohort and an independent cohort of under 450 donors, the cumulative frequency of public TCR beta family members distinguished carriers of CMV infection plus the relevant HLA type. In the ex vivo response, HLA-C-restricted CMV-specific TCR beta clonotypes were dominant, and in two of eight donors the single most frequent clonotype came from this HLA-C-restricted group.

Sequenced using an Illumina HiSeq 1500. TCRdb reanalyzed the raw reads on its own, using fastp at Q25 for trimming and MiXCR for clone calling, and kept in-frame beta chains. Every CDR3 protein is listed once, alongside the most common genes and DNA of its rows. Counted in this sample were 750,000 to 950,000 distinct CDR3 sequences; almost 30% of them appeared once. Around 13% of the sample is in the top ten clones. The sample's treatment or condition label, in plain terms: in vitro stimulation with specific CMV peptide epitopes to enrich CMV-specific T cells. The TCR sequence derives from a human donor in good health (CMV status not recorded). Some clones in this sample may be carry-over from other donors' samples. The material was cultured CD8+ T cells from PBMCs, obtained from culture after CMV antigen stimulation. The rearrangement joined TRBV12-3 or TRBV12-4 to TRBJ2-5, with TRBD1 perhaps the D gene, on 6 matching bases. The nucleotide sequence is given as TGTGCCAGCAGTTTAAACAGGGCGAAGGGTGAGACCCAGTACTTC. Its amino acids are CASSLNRAKGETQYF.